Judged by abundance, the clone carrying this TCR beta chain is medium-sized (0.01 to 0.1%). Antigen specificity is unknown. This record comes from a study of radiotherapy plus CTLA-4 blockade in lung cancer. As for the study in general: With 31% of patients having disease control, objective responses were seen in about 17%. Study-wide points: An expansion of tumor-derived TCR clones occurred in blood after radiotherapy plus ipilimumab. Early clonal dynamics of blood T cells, together with interferon-beta, were reported as the best response predictor.

This table comes from immunoSEQ multiplex PCR, and its TCRdb copy is limited to in-frame clones, with some not included. The sample carries about 46,000 clones, 70% to 80% recorded once. The CDR3 sequence is 13 residues long. Trimming removed 2 bases from V and 3 bases from J, with 7 bases in between. Germline V gene lookup returns CDR1 MDHEN and CDR2 SYDVKM. The chain combines TRBV28 with TRBJ1-1; D remains unclear. This clonotype originated in a human donor with non-small cell lung cancer who had a complete response to radiotherapy plus ipilimumab. This material consisted of peripheral blood, taken from a patient treated with radiotherapy plus ipilimumab. CDR3 bases: TGTGCCAGCAGTTTACTCCGGTACACTGAAGCTTTCTTT. It is translated as CASSLLRYTEAFF.